The entry below gives a single T cell receptor (beta chain) sequence along with its context. Its specificity is unknown. Sequencing was performed with immunoSEQ multiplex PCR; in TCRdb, only in-frame clones are kept and a portion is missing. The sample contains roughly 26,000 clones, roughly 80% of which appear only once. The data derive from a study of T cells in localized non-small cell lung cancer. Findings and limits, study-wide: One tumor region alone was sequenced, and heterogeneity therefore remains possible. Tumor trailed uninvolved adjacent lung in T cell clonality, which peaked there.

The ends were cut back, 6 bases at V and 4 bases at J, with 16 bases in the middle. Per the germline V gene, CDR1 is SGHRS and CDR2 is YFSETQ. This CDR3 is built from 14 residues. The chain has TRBV5-1 and TRBJ2-5; D possibly matches TRBD1 or TRBD2 (6 bases each). This receptor was identified in a man aged 40 to 70 with stage III squamous cell lung carcinoma. Specimen: peripheral blood, collected before any cancer treatment. Here the CDR3 DNA reads TGCGCCAGCAACTCTGGGGGGCGCGGAGAGACCCAGTACTTC. Its protein product is CASNSGGRGETQYF.